What follows are 18 T cell receptor beta chains derived from one specimen sequenced in a study of a mutant IDH1 vaccine in newly diagnosed glioma. Time point indicated: week 11, during vaccination. In every dose of vaccine, 300 ug of mutant IDH1 20-mer peptide was given alongside topical imiquimod. Sequencing used immunoSEQ multiplex PCR; TCRdb keeps in-frame clones, though not all of them. The repertoire holds over 95,000 clones, with 90% as singletons. No cognate antigen is known for these TCRs. The sample was PBMCs, taken from a glioma patient whose treatment included an IDH1 peptide vaccine. These receptors were obtained from a woman in her forties or fifties with glioma.

As regards this clone: The sample holds other DNA sequences that translate to the same CDR3. The V and J genes are TRBV6-5 and TRBJ1-5; D gene uncertain. Per the germline V gene, CDR1 is MNHEY and CDR2 is SVGAGI. This CDR3 has 13 amino acids. V lost 2 bases and J lost 5, with 7 bases in between. CDR3 in DNA: TGTGCCAGCAGTTACACGCCCCATCAGCCCCAGCATTTT. This gives the protein CASSYTPHQPQHF.

The chain recombines TRBV19 with TRBJ1-4; D perhaps matches TRBD1 (5 bases). Trimming pared 6 bases from V and 3 bases from J, leaving 14 bases between. This CDR3 region has 15 residues. CDR1 is LNHDA and CDR2 is SQIVND in the germline V gene (reference sequence). The CDR3 is CASSSRGWANEKLFF. The CDR3 nucleotides read TGTGCCAGTAGCTCCCGGGGGTGGGCTAATGAAAAACTGTTTTTT.

As for this clone: The sample carries other DNA sequences with the same CDR3. The rearrangement joins TRBV19 to TRBJ2-1; 10 nucleotides agree with TRBD2. Germline lookup yields CDR1 LNHDA and CDR2 SQIVND (reference sequence). Trimming took 4 bases from V and 7 from J; bases not matched to a gene: 7. The CDR3 runs 15 residues. Written as DNA, the CDR3 is TGTGCCAGTAGTAGGAGCGGGAGGGTCGGGAATGAGCAGTTCTTC. This gives the protein CASSRSGRVGNEQFF.

As regards this clone: Other DNA sequences from this sample encode an identical CDR3 as well. The V gene is TRBV9, the J gene TRBJ2-1, with D unresolved. Germline values: CDR1 SGDLS, CDR2 YYNGEE. The ends were cut back, 0 bases at V and 3 bases at J, with 4 bases in the middle. The CDR3 runs 13 residues. In nucleotides, the CDR3 is TGTGCCAGCAGCGTAGGAAGCTACAATGAGCAGTTCTTC. As protein: CASSVGSYNEQFF.

The rearrangement links TRBV10-1 to TRBJ2-1; 7 bases align to TRBD2. Germline CDR1 reads WNHNN; CDR2 reads SYGVQD (reference sequence). The CDR3 loop spans 14 amino acids. V gave up 5 bases and J gave up 4 bases; unmatched junction bases: 5. The CDR3 reads CASSPNGGYNEQFF. The CDR3 coding sequence is TGCGCCAGCAGTCCCAACGGGGGGTACAATGAGCAGTTCTTC.

This chain joins TRBV18 and TRBJ1-5; perhaps TRBD1 as D (6 bases). The CDR3 length is 18 residues. The V end was cut by 4 bases, the J end by 5 bases, with 24 bases between. CDR1 and CDR2 from the germline V gene are KGHSH and LQKENI. CDR3 loop: CASSHTHKDGGRDQPQHF. CDR3 sequence (DNA): TGTGCCAGCTCACATACCCACAAGGACGGGGGCAGGGATCAGCCCCAGCATTTT.

This chain joins TRBV5-1 and TRBJ2-1; D not resolved. The CDR3 length is 14 residues. Trimming left V 4 bases short and J 1 base short, with 9 bases between. Germline V CDR1 and CDR2: SGHRS, YFSETQ. The CDR3 is CASSPQGSYNEQFF. The CDR3 DNA is TGCGCCAGCAGCCCACAAGGGTCCTACAATGAGCAGTTCTTC.

The V and J genes are TRBV5-4 and TRBJ2-1; TRBD2 agrees at 9 bases. This CDR3 contains 16 residues. Germline CDR1 and CDR2: SGHNT and YYREEE (reference sequence). V shed 4 bases and J 6 bases; nucleotides not matched to a gene: 11. CDR3 DNA sequence: TGTGCCAGCAGCCCGCCGCTGGCGGGAGGGTTCAATGAGCAGTTCTTC. It specifies CASSPPLAGGFNEQFF.

This chain connects TRBV30 to TRBJ1-2, with D uncertain. V was clipped by 0 bases and J by 5 bases, with 7 bases between them. The CDR3 has 12 residues. The germline V gene has CDR1 GTSNPN and CDR2 SVGIG (reference sequence). CDR3: CAWSVHGYGYTF. CDR3 sequence (DNA): TGTGCCTGGAGTGTACATGGATATGGCTACACCTTC.

The chain uses TRBV5-5 and TRBJ2-5; 7 nucleotides line up with TRBD2. The junction had 0 bases not matched to a gene; V was cut back by 3 bases and J by 7 bases. The CDR3 is 11 residues long. The germline gives CDR1 SGHKS, CDR2 YYEKEE (reference sequence). The CDR3 sequence is CASSSGGTQYF. The CDR3, as DNA: TGTGCCAGCAGCTCGGGGGGGACCCAGTACTTC.

This chain links TRBV7-8 with TRBJ2-7, with D possibly matching TRBD1 (5 bases). The CDR3 spans 14 residues. Trimming took off 5 bases at V and 2 bases at J, with 13 bases between the two ends. In germline, CDR1 is SGHVS, CDR2 FQNEAQ. As DNA, the CDR3 is TGTGCCAGCAGCCGATCCGACAGTCCCTACGAGCAGTACTTC. It specifies CASSRSDSPYEQYF.

V is TRBV18 and J is TRBJ2-7, with TRBD1 matching over 8 bases. This CDR3 has 14 residues. Losses at the gene ends were 5 bases for V and 2 bases for J; bases not matched to a gene: 5. CDR1 and CDR2 (germline): KGHSH, LQKENI. The CDR3, as DNA: TGTGCCAGCTCAAGCCAGGGACAGGCCTACGAGCAGTACTTC. Amino acid sequence: CASSSQGQAYEQYF.

V is TRBV19 and J is TRBJ2-2; unclear D gene. V dropped 7 bases and J dropped 3 bases, with 12 bases sitting between them. The CDR3 consists of 14 residues. Germline values: CDR1 LNHDA, CDR2 SQIVND (reference sequence). The CDR3 spells CASTETRDTGELFF. The DNA for the CDR3 is TGTGCCAGTACGGAAACAAGGGACACCGGGGAGCTGTTTTTT.

This chain uses TRBV7-9 with TRBJ1-1; 8 positions agree with TRBD1. V shed 4 bases and J 8 bases; nucleotides not matched to a gene: 3. The CDR3 runs 12 residues. Germline V gene lookup returns CDR1 SEHNR and CDR2 FQNEAQ (reference sequence). CDR3 loop: CASSSDREEAFF. CDR3 bases: TGTGCCAGCAGCTCGGACAGGGAGGAAGCTTTCTTT.

V is TRBV2 and J is TRBJ2-1; the D gene is possibly TRBD1 (5 bases). This CDR3 is built from 13 residues. Germline V gene sequence: CDR1 SNHLY, CDR2 FYNNEI. The V gene lost 3 bases and the J gene lost 10 bases, with 13 bases spanning the gap. This CDR3 reads CASSEPFRVEQFF. CDR3 DNA sequence: TGTGCCAGCAGTGAGCCATTCAGGGTCGAGCAGTTCTTC.

The chain links TRBV29-1 to TRBJ1-1, with 7 bases that match TRBD1. Germline CDR1 SQVTM, CDR2 ANQGSEA. CDR3 length: 18 amino acids. V was pared by 1 base and J by 2 bases, with 16 bases of the junction left unmatched. CDR3 protein: CSVEGGYTADRVNTEAFF. The DNA for the CDR3 is TGCAGCGTTGAAGGGGGCTACACCGCCGACAGGGTCAACACTGAAGCTTTCTTT. Full variable domain (missing parts from reference TRBV29-1 and TRBJ1-1): SAVISQKPSRDICQRGTSLTIQCQVDSQVTMMFWYRQQPGQSLTLIATANQGSEATYESGFVIDKFPISRPNLTFSTLTVSNMSPEDSSIYLCSVEGGYTADRVNTEAFFGQGTRLTVV.

This chain joins TRBV19 and TRBJ1-1; TRBD1 agrees at 7 bases. The germline V gene has CDR1 LNHDA and CDR2 SQIVND (reference sequence). This CDR3 has 14 amino acids. Germline trimming cut 5 bases from V and 0 bases from J; bases unmatched to any gene: 3. As DNA, the CDR3 is TGTGCCAGTAGTGAAGGACAGGTGAACACTGAAGCTTTCTTT. This codes for CASSEGQVNTEAFF.

This clone was recorded once. The chain recombines TRBV2 with TRBJ1-3; TRBD1 is a possible D gene (6 bases). The CDR3 consists of 15 residues. Germline CDR1 and CDR2: SNHLY and FYNNEI. V was clipped by 4 bases and J by 2 bases, with 12 bases between them. The CDR3 DNA follows: TGTGCCAGCAGTGTGGGAGGGGGTACTGGAAACACCATATATTTT. Its protein product is CASSVGGGTGNTIYF.